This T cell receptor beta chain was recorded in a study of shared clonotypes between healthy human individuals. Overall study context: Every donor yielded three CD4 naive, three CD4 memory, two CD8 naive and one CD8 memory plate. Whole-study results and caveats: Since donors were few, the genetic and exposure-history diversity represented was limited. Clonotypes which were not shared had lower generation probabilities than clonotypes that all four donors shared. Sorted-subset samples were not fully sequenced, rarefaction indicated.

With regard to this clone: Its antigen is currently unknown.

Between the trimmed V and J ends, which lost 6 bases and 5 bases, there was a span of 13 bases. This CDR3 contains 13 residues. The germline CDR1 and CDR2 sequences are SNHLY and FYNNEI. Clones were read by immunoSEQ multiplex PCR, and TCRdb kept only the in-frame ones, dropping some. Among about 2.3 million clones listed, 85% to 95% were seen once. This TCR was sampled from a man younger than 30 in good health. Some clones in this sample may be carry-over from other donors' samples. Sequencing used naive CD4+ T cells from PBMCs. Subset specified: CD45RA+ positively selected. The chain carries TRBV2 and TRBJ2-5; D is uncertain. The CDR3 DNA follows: TGTGCCAGCAGCGGCTCCCTGCGGGAGACCCAGTACTTC. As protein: CASSGSLRETQYF.